The sequence of this TCR beta chain was determined in a study of regulatory T cells in long-lasting Graves disease. Through Arm-PCR of CDR3 regions and iRepertoire HTBI primers, TCR beta libraries were built. TCRdb reprocessed the multiplex PCR reads via MiXCR and lists one record per CDR3 protein. The sample lists about 620,000 distinct CDR3 sequences; roughly 15% were seen once. Trimming cost V 6 bases and J 7 bases, with 16 bases left between them. The CDR3 consists of 13 residues. The germline gives CDR1 GTSNPN, CDR2 SVGIG (reference sequence). As for time point: newly diagnosed GD, antithyroid drugs for less than 3 months. Construction of the TCR library relied on RNA isolated from PBMCs. These same data were also listed under a study on T cells in Graves' hyperthyroidism and ophthalmopathy.

The sequencing used peripheral blood mononuclear cells (PBMCs), collected at new diagnosis, from a patient treated with antithyroid drugs. The receptor comes from a woman aged 25-40 years with Graves disease. The chain has TRBV30 and TRBJ1-5, with D perhaps matching TRBD1 (6 bases). The CDR3 here is CACSTGPNQPQHF. DNA of the CDR3: TGTGCCTGCTCTACAGGGCCTAACCAGCCCCAGCATTTT.